This entry concerns a single T cell receptor beta chain. Within the sample, other DNA sequences also encode this same CDR3. The sample is drawn from a study of blood T cell repertoires in COVID-19. Unmatched junction bases numbered 0, after V lost 2 bases and J lost 1 base. The CDR3 is 14 amino acids. Germline V gives CDR1 MNHEY, CDR2 SVGAGI. Clones were sequenced by immunoSEQ multiplex PCR, and TCRdb holds only the in-frame ones, with some missing. The table records about 140,000 clones, roughly 80% of them present only once. This chain joins TRBV6-5 and TRBJ1-1, with TRBD1 matching over 8 bases. This clonotype was obtained from a man aged 50 to 59 with acute or convalescent COVID-19. Source material: peripheral blood. CDR3 in DNA: TGTGCCAGCAGTTACGACAGGGGGAACACTGAAGCTTTCTTT. Protein sequence: CASSYDRGNTEAFF.